These 8 T cell receptor beta chains originate from one sample sequenced in a study of blood T cell repertoires in COVID-19. Sequencing used immunoSEQ multiplex PCR; TCRdb keeps in-frame clones, though not all of them. The table includes about 180,000 clones, approximately 89% detected once. The sequencing sample was made of PBMCs or T cells enriched from blood (not recorded which). The receptors were gathered from a woman between 35 and 50 years old with acute COVID-19.

J is TRBJ1-5 and V is TRBV5-5, with D maybe TRBD1 (6 bases). Germline CDR1 reads SGHKS; CDR2 reads YYEKEE (reference sequence). V lost 5 bases and J 5 bases, leaving 17 bases between the germline ends. The length of the CDR3 is 15 residues. CDR3 in DNA: TGTGCCAGCAGTTTAGATACAGGGTTTTATCAGCCCCAGCATTTT. It translates to CASSLDTGFYQPQHF.

This clone was detected only once. The chain combines TRBV4-1 with TRBJ1-1; D unclear. The V gene lost 1 base and the J gene lost 4 bases, with 16 bases spanning the gap. The CDR3 spans 16 residues. The germline V gene encodes CDR1 MGHRA and CDR2 YSYEKL. DNA of the CDR3: TGCGCCAGCAGCCAAGCCCCCATAGAGGGAGGCACTGAAGCTTTCTTT. Its protein product is CASSQAPIEGGTEAFF.

This clone was detected only a few times. The genes are TRBV7-8 and TRBJ2-7; the D is unclear. The CDR3 length is 14 residues. V gave up 3 bases and J gave up 6 bases, with 15 bases separating them. In germline, CDR1 is SGHVS, CDR2 FQNEAQ. CDR3 sequence: CASSFSPMPGEQYF. CDR3 nucleotide sequence: TGTGCCAGCAGCTTTTCCCCCATGCCGGGCGAGCAGTACTTC.

The chain couples TRBV4-1 to TRBJ2-7; no firm D call. The germline CDR1 and CDR2 sequences are MGHRA and YSYEKL. V was cut by 1 base and J by 6 bases, with 13 bases left in between. The CDR3 covers 14 residues. CDR3 in amino acids: CASSQGAASREQYF. CDR3 nucleotide sequence: TGCGCCAGCAGCCAAGGGGCTGCTTCGCGCGAGCAGTACTTC.

The chain couples TRBV7-9 to TRBJ2-7; 7 positions agree with TRBD2. Germline lookup yields CDR1 SEHNR and CDR2 FQNEAQ (reference sequence). CDR3 size: 16 residues. Losses at the gene ends were 5 bases for V and 4 bases for J; bases not matched to a gene: 14. DNA for the CDR3: TGTGCCAGCAGCCGTCAAGTCGGGGGAGGGTTTTACGAGCAGTACTTC. The encoded protein is CASSRQVGGGFYEQYF.

J is TRBJ2-1 and V is TRBV19, with no clear D. The CDR3 covers 15 residues. The germline gives CDR1 LNHDA, CDR2 SQIVND (reference sequence). Trimming shortened V by 3 bases and J by 5 bases, and 14 bases separated the two germline ends. CDR3 nucleotides: TGTGCCAGTAGTATTAGTGGGCAATTAAACAATGAGCAGTTCTTC. This gives the protein CASSISGQLNNEQFF.

The rearrangement uses TRBV6-6 and TRBJ2-1; 11 nucleotides align to TRBD2. The CDR3 is 14 residues long. Germline values: CDR1 MNHNY, CDR2 SVGAGI (reference sequence). V was pared by 6 bases and J by 10 bases, with 8 bases of the junction left unmatched. CDR3: CASRLAGVSDEQFF. The CDR3 DNA is TGTGCCAGCAGACTAGCGGGGGTATCCGACGAGCAGTTCTTC.

The gene calls are TRBV11-3 and TRBJ2-2; D is unclear. This CDR3 comprises 14 residues. Trimming took 1 base from V and 2 from J, leaving 5 bases between them. Germline V CDR1 and CDR2: SGHNT, YENEEA. The CDR3: CASSLGSNTGELFF. The CDR3 coding sequence is TGTGCCAGCAGCTTAGGGAGTAACACCGGGGAGCTGTTTTTT.